In this sample, the clone carrying this T cell receptor beta chain turned up a few times. The antigen remains undetermined. Germline V gives CDR1 SGDLS, CDR2 YYNGEE. V was pared by 1 base and J by 0 bases, with 10 bases between. This CDR3 is 15 amino acids long. The protocol was immunoSEQ multiplex PCR, while the TCRdb copy is restricted to in-frame clones and leaves out a portion. The sample has fewer than 150,000 clones; about 88% are singletons. This entry is derived from a study of cytomegalovirus exposure and HLA in healthy donors. Study results and caveats: Some TCR beta chains (about 180 of them) were listed as cytomegalovirus-associated. Cytomegalovirus status was reportedly diagnosed by the classifier with high sensitivity and specificity.

The TCR was taken from a man in his late teens or twenties in good health and CMV-seropositive. Sequenced material: PBMCs. V and J are TRBV9 and TRBJ1-2; D is ambiguous. CDR3 amino acids: CASSVTTQTNYGYTF. DNA for the CDR3: TGTGCCAGCAGCGTAACCACTCAAACTAACTATGGCTACACCTTC.